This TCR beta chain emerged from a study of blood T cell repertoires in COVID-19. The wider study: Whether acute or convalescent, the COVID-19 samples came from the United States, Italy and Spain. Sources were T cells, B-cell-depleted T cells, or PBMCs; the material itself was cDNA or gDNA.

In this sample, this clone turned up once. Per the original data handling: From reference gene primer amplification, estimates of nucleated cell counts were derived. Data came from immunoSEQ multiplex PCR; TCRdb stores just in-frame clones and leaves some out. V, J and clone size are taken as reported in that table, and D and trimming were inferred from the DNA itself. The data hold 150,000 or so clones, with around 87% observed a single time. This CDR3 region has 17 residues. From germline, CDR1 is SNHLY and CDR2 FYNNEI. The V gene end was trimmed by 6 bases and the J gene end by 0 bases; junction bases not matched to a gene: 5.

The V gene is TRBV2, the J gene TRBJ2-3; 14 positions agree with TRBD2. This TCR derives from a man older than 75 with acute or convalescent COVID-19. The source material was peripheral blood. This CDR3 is CASRPGLAGGSTDTQYF. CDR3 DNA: TGTGCCAGCAGACCCGGACTAGCGGGGGGAAGCACAGATACGCAGTATTTT.